Listed below are T cell receptor beta chains from one sample, sequenced in a study of T cell responses to AZD1222 COVID-19 vaccine. The data were produced by immunoSEQ multiplex PCR, yet TCRdb's version contains in-frame clones alone and is incomplete. Among over 150,000 clones listed, about nine tenths were seen once. The sequences come from peripheral blood, collected on day 0 of AZD1222 vaccination. The receptor source for this set is an adult in good health. Each CDR3 is given with its conserved first and last residue. A D gene is named only where the DNA matches it firmly. Some rows have no size entry. The others give once, few or many, or a class for an expanded clone.

>TRBV2|20|NA|TRBJ2-1|TRBD2
CASSESGSGSGPLSYNEQFF
TGTGCCAGCAGTGAATCAGGGAGCGGGAGTGGTCCCCTGTCCTACAATGAGCAGTTCTTC
>TRBV5-4|14|NA|TRBJ2-4|NA
CASSVGGDKNIQYF
TGTGCCAGCAGCGTTGGCGGGGACAAAAACATTCAGTACTTC
>TRBV5-4|14|NA|TRBJ1-2|NA
CASSLKGTNYGYTF
TGTGCCAGCAGCTTGAAGGGGACAAACTATGGCTACACCTTC
>TRBV6-1|15|NA|TRBJ2-7|NA
CASSLDHPSGLEQYF
TGTGCCAGCAGTTTGGACCACCCCAGCGGCCTCGAGCAGTACTTC
>TRBV5-1|17|NA|TRBJ1-4|NA
CASSFTILGPSNEKLFF
TGCGCCAGCAGCTTCACCATACTCGGACCGAGTAATGAAAAACTGTTTTTT
>TRBV11-3|13|NA|TRBJ1-1|NA
CASSLGRNTEAFF
TGTGCCAGCAGCCTCGGGAGGAACACTGAAGCTTTCTTT
>TRBV5-1|14|NA|TRBJ2-7|TRBD2
CASSSSGLGREQYF
TGCGCCAGCAGCTCCTCGGGACTAGGTCGAGAGCAGTACTTC
>TRBV7-3|13|NA|TRBJ1-1|TRBD1
CASSSTGYTEAFF
TGTGCCAGCAGCTCGACAGGGTATACTGAAGCTTTCTTT
>TRBV7-3|13|NA|TRBJ2-1|TRBD2
CASSDSGSNEQFF
TGTGCCAGCAGCGATAGCGGGAGCAATGAGCAGTTCTTC
>TRBV18|17|NA|TRBJ2-3|TRBD1
CASSPRQTGGAKDTQYF
TGTGCCAGCTCACCACGCCAGACAGGGGGCGCAAAGGATACGCAGTATTTT
>TRBV7-9|14|NA|TRBJ2-7|NA
CASSVRDGSYEQYF
TGTGCCAGCAGCGTCCGGGACGGCTCCTACGAGCAGTACTTC
>TRBV15|12|NA|TRBJ1-1|NA
CVTGGPNTEAFF
TGTGTAACGGGGGGCCCGAACACTGAAGCTTTCTTT
>TRBV18|14|NA|TRBJ1-5|NA
CASSPRRVGQPQHF
TGTGCCAGCTCACCAAGAAGGGTCGGACAGCCCCAGCATTTT
>TRBV27|14|NA|TRBJ2-5|TRBD2
CASRLAGVIETQYF
TGTGCCAGCAGATTAGCGGGAGTCATAGAGACCCAGTACTTC
>TRBV5-1|14|NA|TRBJ1-2|NA
CASSLDETVYGYTF
TGCGCCAGCAGCTTGGACGAGACGGTTTATGGCTACACCTTC
>TRBV9|14|few|TRBJ1-4|NA
CASSAFGVNEKLFF
TGTGCCAGCAGCGCTTTTGGGGTGAATGAAAAACTGTTTTTT
>TRBV5-1|12|NA|TRBJ2-5|NA
CASSRRGETQYF
TGCGCCAGCAGCCGGAGGGGAGAGACCCAGTACTTC
>TRBV18|13|NA|TRBJ1-5|NA
CASSPNSNQPQHF
TGTGCCAGCTCACCAAATAGCAATCAGCCCCAGCATTTT
>TRBV7-2|14|NA|TRBJ2-7|TRBD2
CASSLGLAGYEQCF
TGTGCCAGCAGCTTAGGGCTAGCGGGCTACGAGCAGTGCTTC
>TRBV5-6|15|NA|TRBJ2-4|NA
CASSSIKVLGNIQYF
TGTGCCAGCAGCTCCATCAAGGTTCTAGGAAACATTCAGTACTTC
>TRBV30|12|many|TRBJ1-1|NA
CAWRRQADEAFF
TGTGCCTGGAGAAGGCAGGCCGACGAAGCTTTCTTT
>TRBV6-1|15|NA|TRBJ2-7|NA
CASSEGLGTSYEQYF
TGTGCCAGCAGTGAAGGACTTGGCACCTCCTACGAGCAGTACTTC
>TRBV19|19|few|TRBJ1-1|NA
CASSSSEGRDTGFRSEAFF
TGTGCCAGTAGTTCAAGCGAGGGGCGGGATACTGGCTTCAGGTCTGAAGCTTTCTTT
>TRBV18|16|NA|TRBJ1-6|NA
CASSPQLDSHNSPLHF
TGTGCCAGCTCACCGCAATTGGACAGCCATAATTCACCCCTCCACTTT
>TRBV15|13|NA|TRBJ2-4|NA
CATSRRGVNIQYF
TGTGCCACCAGCAGGCGGGGAGTTAACATTCAGTACTTC
>TRBV28|15|once|TRBJ1-5|TRBD1
CASSYGQASNQPQHF
TGTGCCAGCAGTTATGGACAGGCTAGCAATCAGCCCCAGCATTTT
>TRBV25-1|13|few|TRBJ2-2|NA
CASSRRAGGELFF
TGTGCCAGCAGTAGACGGGCGGGCGGGGAGCTGTTTTTT
>TRBV5-1|15|once|TRBJ2-2|TRBD2
CASNPGTSVTGELFF
TGCGCCAGCAACCCCGGGACTAGTGTCACCGGGGAGCTGTTTTTT
>TRBV19|14|NA|TRBJ1-4|NA
CASSDIVTNEKLFF
TGTGCCAGTAGTGACATTGTTACTAATGAAAAACTGTTTTTT
>TRBV5-1|16|NA|TRBJ2-1|NA
CASSLNPTLGYNEQFF
TGCGCCAGCAGCTTGAACCCCACCTTGGGGTACAATGAGCAGTTCTTC
>TRBV5-1|17|NA|TRBJ2-3|TRBD2
CASSPVGAGGPTDTQYF
TGCGCCAGCAGCCCGGTCGGGGCGGGAGGGCCTACAGATACGCAGTATTTT
>TRBV7-2|15|NA|TRBJ1-1|NA
CASSLGGRGLPGAFF
TGTGCCAGCAGCTTAGGGGGTCGGGGGCTGCCTGGAGCTTTCTTT
>TRBV19|16|NA|TRBJ1-2|NA
CASSPLSRTGKDGYTF
TGTGCCAGTAGTCCTTTAAGCCGTACAGGGAAGGATGGCTACACCTTC
>TRBV5-5|14|NA|TRBJ2-7|TRBD2
CASRDLAGVYEQYF
TGTGCCAGCAGGGATCTAGCGGGAGTCTACGAGCAGTACTTC
>TRBV6-5|15|NA|TRBJ2-4|NA
CASRPLTSSENIQYF
TGTGCCAGCAGGCCCCTTACTAGCAGCGAAAACATTCAGTACTTC
>TRBV24-1|15|NA|TRBJ1-4|NA
CATSDPRGPNEKLFF
TGTGCCACCAGTGATCCCCGTGGTCCTAATGAAAAACTGTTTTTT
>TRBV27|15|NA|TRBJ2-7|TRBD2
CASSWIAGSSYEQYF
TGTGCCAGCAGTTGGATAGCGGGAAGCTCCTACGAGCAGTACTTC
>TRBV7-7|16|NA|TRBJ2-3|NA
CASSPTSMISTDTQYF
TGTGCCAGCAGCCCTACTAGCATGATAAGCACAGATACGCAGTATTTT
>TRBV7-9|15|NA|TRBJ2-5|TRBD2
CASSSRGRAQETQYF
TGTGCCAGCAGCTCCCGGGGGAGGGCCCAAGAGACCCAGTACTTC
>TRBV7-9|15|NA|TRBJ2-7|NA
CASSSGWIVPYEQYF
TGTGCCAGCAGCTCCGGTTGGATAGTACCCTACGAGCAGTACTTC
>TRBV14|14|NA|TRBJ2-1|NA
CASSQRSPINEQFF
TGTGCCAGCAGCCAACGAAGTCCGATTAATGAGCAGTTCTTC
>TRBV2|13|NA|TRBJ1-5|NA
CASSERLGLREHF
TGTGCCAGCAGTGAAAGGCTAGGTTTACGGGAGCATTTT
>TRBV5-1|19|once|TRBJ2-6|TRBD2
CASSSGLAALNSGANVLTF
TGCGCCAGCAGCTCGGGACTAGCGGCGTTGAACTCTGGGGCCAACGTCCTGACTTTC
>TRBV5-4|16|NA|TRBJ1-2|NA
CASSRGAGQLVYGYTF
TGTGCCAGCAGCCGTGGGGCGGGGCAGCTAGTCTATGGCTACACCTTC
>TRBV5-4|14|once|TRBJ1-1|TRBD1
CASSLYRGGTEAFF
TGTGCCAGCAGCTTGTACAGGGGAGGTACTGAAGCTTTCTTT
>TRBV7-9|16|NA|TRBJ2-7|TRBD2
CASTYQRLAGGGEQYF
TGTGCCAGCACCTATCAAAGACTAGCGGGAGGAGGCGAGCAGTACTTC
>TRBV6-6|15|NA|TRBJ1-3|NA
CASSYDGYSGNTIYF
TGTGCCAGCAGTTACGATGGTTACTCTGGAAACACCATATATTTT
>TRBV12-3/TRBV12-4|13|NA|TRBJ1-4|TRBD1
CASRDRENEKLFF
TGTGCCAGCCGGGACAGGGAAAATGAAAAACTGTTTTTT
>TRBV5-1|17|NA|TRBJ1-5|NA
CASSLGDGGSSNQPQHF
TGCGCCAGCAGCTTGGGCGACGGTGGGTCTAGCAATCAGCCCCAGCATTTT
>TRBV28|13|NA|TRBJ2-7|NA
CASSLVEPYEQYF
TGTGCCAGCAGTTTGGTTGAGCCCTACGAGCAGTACTTC